The T cell receptor beta chain under discussion was sequenced for a study of OX40 agonist ivuxolimab in advanced cancers. Study summary: Ivuxolimab, an antibody that agonizes OX40 (CD134), was administered to the patients.

The CDR3 sequence is 19 residues long. Trimming removed 1 base from V and 5 bases from J; junction bases left unmatched: 17. Germline loops: CDR1 LGHNA, CDR2 YNFKEQ. The assay was immunoSEQ multiplex PCR, and TCRdb's table has in-frame clones only and misses some. The sample lists over 60,000 clones; approximately 90% were seen once. The sequence was collected from an adult with an advanced solid tumor such as melanoma, head and neck, liver or kidney cancer. The source was CD4+ or CD8+ T cells sorted from blood, collected in a trial of the OX40 agonist ivuxolimab. The chain has TRBV4-2 and TRBJ2-3, with 8 bases fitting TRBD2. The CDR3 nucleotides read TGTGCCAGCAGCCAAGCCGTCCGGGGGGGCCAGGTTCTAAGAGATACGCAGTATTTT. Residues: CASSQAVRGGQVLRDTQYF.